This T cell receptor beta chain was found in a study of T cells in localized non-small cell lung cancer. This CDR3 spans 15 amino acids. J was trimmed by 4 bases and V by 3 bases; bases with no gene match: 8. In germline, CDR1 is MNHNY, CDR2 SVGAGI (reference sequence). The assay was immunoSEQ multiplex PCR, and TCRdb's table has in-frame clones only and misses some. The table records around 29,000 clones, around nine tenths of them present only once. The sample in question was peripheral blood, obtained before any cancer treatment. The TCR was taken from a female donor of 60 years or more with stage III squamous cell lung carcinoma. V is TRBV6-6 and J is TRBJ1-2, with 7 bases matching TRBD1. CDR3 bases: TGTGCCAGCAGTTATGGTCTAGGACAGGCCTATGGCTACACCTTC. Amino acids: CASSYGLGQAYGYTF.